These 2 T cell receptor beta chains were sequenced from one sample in a study of T cell repertoires in cytomegalovirus infection (dated by TCRdb to about 2019). The sequencer listed for this sample is Illumina HiSeq 1500. TCRdb passed the public sequencing reads through fastp at Q25 and MiXCR, retaining productive beta sequences. Rows with a matching CDR3 protein are joined into one entry that keeps the most common DNA and genes. Counted in this sample were roughly 730,000 distinct CDR3 sequences; around 32% of them appeared once. Of the sample, over 15% falls within the top ten clones. The antigens these receptors bind are not known. What this sample's treatment or condition label stands for: in vitro stimulation with specific CMV peptide epitopes to enrich CMV-specific T cells. Sample: cultured PBMCs, taken from culture after CMV antigen stimulation. The receptors here all came from a human donor in good health (CMV status not recorded). Some clones in this sample may be carry-over from other donors' samples.

This clonotype turned up a few times. The V and J genes are TRBV7-2 and TRBJ1-1; 9 bases are shared with TRBD1. The CDR3 length is 13 residues. The germline V gene encodes CDR1 SGHTA and CDR2 FQGNSA. The V gene end was trimmed by 5 bases and the J gene end by 3 bases; junction bases not matched to a gene: 1. In nucleotides, the CDR3 is TGTGCCAGCAGCGGACAGGGGTACACTGAAGCTTTCTTT. This translates into CASSGQGYTEAFF.

The chain couples TRBV7-9 to TRBJ1-3; D perhaps matches TRBD1 (5 bases). The germline V and J ends were trimmed by 5 bases and 0 bases, with 17 bases remaining between them. Germline values: CDR1 SEHNR, CDR2 FQNEAQ (reference sequence). This CDR3 region has 17 residues. The CDR3 DNA reads TGTGCCAGCAGCATTTTCCGGGACTCGAGCTCTGGAAACACCATATATTTT. Translating it yields CASSIFRDSSSGNTIYF.